Listed below are T cell receptor beta chains from one sample, sequenced in a study of response to subunit inactivated influenza vaccine. Using its own MiXCR run on the RT-PCR reads, TCRdb lists one record per CDR3 protein. The data contain around 580,000 distinct CDR3 sequences, 12% to 15% of them seen just once; the ten biggest clones take up approximately 12%. Sequencing used PBMCs from blood, obtained roughly 13 days after vaccination. Receptors originate from a man in his fifties or sixties who received an inactivated influenza vaccine. Each CDR3 is given with its conserved first and last residue. Fields, in order: CDR3 DNA, CDR3 protein, J gene, V gene, D gene, clone size. D genes are given only for firm matches. A row's size may be missing; if present it is once, few, many or a size class.

CDR3nt: TGCGCCAGCAGCTTGGGGACTAGCGCCAGGGATACGCAGTATTTT
CDR3aa: CASSLGTSARDTQYF
j_gene: TRBJ2-3
v_gene: TRBV5-1
d_gene: TRBD2
abundance: .

CDR3nt: TGTGCCAGCAGCCAAGGGACAGGGTACACCTTC
CDR3aa: CASSQGTGYTF
j_gene: TRBJ1-2
v_gene: TRBV11-2
d_gene: TRBD1
abundance: .

CDR3nt: TGTGCCAGCAGCCAAGAGTCTCTAGCGGGAGATACCGGGGAGCTGTTTTTT
CDR3aa: CASSQESLAGDTGELFF
j_gene: TRBJ2-2
v_gene: TRBV4-2
d_gene: TRBD2
abundance: .

CDR3nt: TGTGCCAGCAGAGCGGATGGGGAGATGGGATGGGATAATGAAAAACTGTTTTTT
CDR3aa: CASRADGEMGWDNEKLFF
j_gene: TRBJ1-4
v_gene: TRBV28
d_gene: .
abundance: few

CDR3nt: TGTGCCAGCAGCAAAGGGTCTAGCGTTGGGGTTGGAGAGACCCAGTACTTC
CDR3aa: CASSKGSSVGVGETQYF
j_gene: TRBJ2-5
v_gene: TRBV5-8
d_gene: .
abundance: .

CDR3nt: TGTGCCAGCAGTCGCGTTTGGGGCGGCACTCGTACCTACAATGAGCAGTTCTTC
CDR3aa: CASSRVWGGTRTYNEQFF
j_gene: TRBJ2-1
v_gene: TRBV28
d_gene: .
abundance: .

CDR3nt: TGTGCACCCAGGGGGACTAACTACGAGCAGTACTTC
CDR3aa: CAPRGTNYEQYF
j_gene: TRBJ2-7
v_gene: TRBV25-1
d_gene: .
abundance: .

CDR3nt: TGTGCCAGCAGTAGACAGGGAGGGTTCGAGCAGTACTTC
CDR3aa: CASSRQGGFEQYF
j_gene: TRBJ2-7
v_gene: TRBV6-1
d_gene: .
abundance: .

CDR3nt: TGTGCCAGCAGCCCCGATAGAGGGGGCCTCCAAGAGACCCAGTACTTC
CDR3aa: CASSPDRGGLQETQYF
j_gene: TRBJ2-5
v_gene: TRBV6-1
d_gene: TRBD1
abundance: few

CDR3nt: TGTGCCAGCAGTGAACGGGAGTACAGTAGGAATGAGCAGTTCTTC
CDR3aa: CASSEREYSRNEQFF
j_gene: TRBJ2-1
v_gene: TRBV28
d_gene: .
abundance: few

CDR3nt: TGTGCCAGCAGCCCCGGCCCAGGGAGCAACTATGGCTACACCTTC
CDR3aa: CASSPGPGSNYGYTF
j_gene: TRBJ1-2
v_gene: TRBV5-6
d_gene: .
abundance: .

CDR3nt: TGCAGTGGGATGGGACTAGCTTCTACCAAAAACATTCAGTACTTC
CDR3aa: CSGMGLASTKNIQYF
j_gene: TRBJ2-4
v_gene: TRBV20-1
d_gene: TRBD2
abundance: few

CDR3nt: TGCAGTGCTAGGGACCGGGACAGGAGCTCCTACGAGCAGTACTTC
CDR3aa: CSARDRDRSSYEQYF
j_gene: TRBJ2-7
v_gene: TRBV20-1
d_gene: TRBD1
abundance: once

CDR3nt: TGTGCCAGCTGTAGCCCACCAAGTTACGAGCAGTACTTC
CDR3aa: CASCSPPSYEQYF
j_gene: TRBJ2-7
v_gene: TRBV6-2/TRBV6-3
d_gene: .
abundance: .

CDR3nt: TGTGCCATCAAGGGGGAGGCTTATACAGATACGCAGTATTTT
CDR3aa: CAIKGEAYTDTQYF
j_gene: TRBJ2-3
v_gene: TRBV10-3
d_gene: .
abundance: few

CDR3nt: TGCAGTGCTAGAGTGATAGCGGGGGGTGGATTTGGCACAGATACGCAGTATTTT
CDR3aa: CSARVIAGGGFGTDTQYF
j_gene: TRBJ2-3
v_gene: TRBV20-1
d_gene: TRBD2
abundance: .

CDR3nt: TGTGCCAGCAGTTTGGGACAGGGGGCAGGTGGCTACACCTTC
CDR3aa: CASSLGQGAGGYTF
j_gene: TRBJ1-2
v_gene: TRBV28
d_gene: TRBD1
abundance: many

CDR3nt: TGCAGTGCTCAAAGGGGGGATGGCTACACCTTC
CDR3aa: CSAQRGDGYTF
j_gene: TRBJ1-2
v_gene: TRBV20-1
d_gene: .
abundance: .

CDR3nt: TGCAGCGTTGAAGGGGCAGGGGGCATCTACGAGCAGTACTTC
CDR3aa: CSVEGAGGIYEQYF
j_gene: TRBJ2-7
v_gene: TRBV29-1
d_gene: TRBD1
abundance: .

CDR3nt: TGTGCCAGCACGGGGGGCGCTAACTCTGGGGCCAACGTCCTGACTTTC
CDR3aa: CASTGGANSGANVLTF
j_gene: TRBJ2-6
v_gene: TRBV6-2/TRBV6-3
d_gene: .
abundance: few

CDR3nt: TGCAGTGCAAGGGGGGCCAGTCAGCCCCAGCATTTT
CDR3aa: CSARGASQPQHF
j_gene: TRBJ1-5
v_gene: TRBV20-1
d_gene: .
abundance: once

CDR3nt: TGCGCCAGCAGCCCCTTCGGCCCATACAATGAGCAGTTCTTC
CDR3aa: CASSPFGPYNEQFF
j_gene: TRBJ2-1
v_gene: TRBV5-1
d_gene: .
abundance: .

CDR3nt: TGTGCCAGCAAACCCGGCTGGGTAACGAACGAGCAGTACTTC
CDR3aa: CASKPGWVTNEQYF
j_gene: TRBJ2-7
v_gene: TRBV11-2
d_gene: .
abundance: .

CDR3nt: TGTGCCAGCAGCCAAGATTTAGTACGGCCGAGCTACACCTTC
CDR3aa: CASSQDLVRPSYTF
j_gene: TRBJ1-2
v_gene: TRBV3-1
d_gene: .
abundance: few

CDR3nt: TGTGCCAGCAGTGAAACCCGACACTACGAGCAGTACTTC
CDR3aa: CASSETRHYEQYF
j_gene: TRBJ2-7
v_gene: TRBV25-1
d_gene: .
abundance: few

CDR3nt: TGCGCCAGCAGGGGACAGACGCAGTATTTT
CDR3aa: CASRGQTQYF
j_gene: TRBJ2-3
v_gene: TRBV5-1
d_gene: TRBD1
abundance: many